These 9 T cell receptor beta chains were sequenced from one sample in a study of cytomegalovirus exposure and HLA in healthy donors. Both 60 Vbeta primers and 13 Jbeta primers went into the PCR. Using immunoSEQ multiplex PCR, the repertoire was profiled, and TCRdb retains in-frame clones only, with some absent. The sample includes more than 80,000 clones, roughly 80% of them seen just once. Sequences were obtained from PBMCs. These receptors all stem from a man aged 50 or older in good health and CMV-seronegative.

The V and J genes are TRBV5-4 and TRBJ1-6; D is uncertain. The CDR3 sequence is 16 residues long. Germline CDR1 is SGHNT and CDR2 is YYREEE (reference sequence). V was cut by 2 bases and J by 0 bases, with 9 bases left in between. CDR3: CASSFDGLSYNSPLHF. CDR3 DNA sequence: TGTGCCAGCAGCTTCGACGGACTCTCCTATAATTCACCCCTCCACTTT.

Only one count was recorded for this clone. This sequence joins TRBV5-1 and TRBJ1-2, with 8 positions matching TRBD1. This CDR3 is 15 amino acids long. Germline V lookup: CDR1 SGHRS, CDR2 YFSETQ. J was trimmed by 6 bases and V by 2 bases; bases with no gene match: 9. The CDR3 DNA reads TGCGCCAGCAGCTTTTCGTCAGGGGGCCATGATGGCTACACCTTC. It translates to CASSFSSGGHDGYTF. The full variable domain, with the rest looked up from reference TRBV5-1 and TRBJ1-2, is KAGVTQTPRYLIKTRGQQVTLSCSPISGHRSVSWYQQTPGQGLQFLFEYFSETQRNKGNFPGRFSGRQFSNSRSEMNVSTLELGDSALYLCASSFSSGGHDGYTFGSGTRLTVV.

The chain is built from TRBV6-4 and TRBJ2-3; TRBD2 agrees at 9 bases. The germline CDR1 and CDR2 sequences are MRHNA and SNTAGT. With 3 bases clipped from V and 7 bases from J, the junction kept 2 bases outside the gene matches. The CDR3 is 13 residues long. Written as DNA, the CDR3 is TGTGCCAGCAGTGAAAGCGGGGGGAATACGCAGTATTTT. It specifies CASSESGGNTQYF.

The chain is built from TRBV18 and TRBJ1-5, with 9 bases lining up with TRBD1. Per the germline V gene, CDR1 is KGHSH and CDR2 is LQKENI. J was trimmed by 6 bases and V by 3 bases; bases with no gene match: 6. The CDR3 consists of 15 residues. CDR3 DNA: TGTGCCAGCTCACCTACAGGGGGCGCAGGTCAGCCCCAGCATTTT. Translation: CASSPTGGAGQPQHF. The full variable domain, completed using reference TRBV18 and TRBJ1-5, is NAGVMQNPRHLVRRRGQEARLRCSPMKGHSHVYWYRQLPEEGLKFMVYLQKENIIDESGMPKERFSAEFPKEGPSILRIQQVVRGDSAAYFCASSPTGGAGQPQHFGDGTRLSIL.

A few counts support this clone. V usage is TRBV6-5 and J usage is TRBJ1-2, with 7 bases aligning to TRBD1. V lost 6 bases and J lost 7; bases outside the gene matches: 11. This CDR3 is 14 amino acids long. CDR1 and CDR2 (germline): MNHEY, SVGAGI. In nucleotides, the CDR3 is TGTGCCAGCAGAAATGACAGGGTCGCTGGTGGCTACACCTTC. As protein: CASRNDRVAGGYTF.

V is TRBV30 and J is TRBJ2-7; TRBD2 might be the D (5 bases). This CDR3 spans 15 amino acids. Trimming pared 0 bases from V and 3 bases from J, leaving 15 bases between. The germline V gene has CDR1 GTSNPN and CDR2 SVGIG (reference sequence). The CDR3 loop is CAWSVPENGLYEQYF. CDR3 DNA sequence: TGTGCCTGGAGTGTACCCGAGAATGGACTCTACGAGCAGTACTTC.

The DNA of the CDR3 is TGCAGCGTCGACAGGGACTATGGCTACACCTTC. It is translated as CSVDRDYGYTF. J is TRBJ1-2 and V is TRBV29-1; 7 positions agree with TRBD1. Trimming took 6 bases from V and 3 from J; bases not matched to a gene: 1. The germline V gene has CDR1 SQVTM and CDR2 ANQGSEA. The CDR3 has 11 amino acids.

This chain links TRBV28 with TRBJ1-4; tentative D call: TRBD1 (6 bases). The CDR3 loop spans 15 amino acids. V shed 2 bases and J shed 8 bases, with 15 bases lying between them. Germline values: CDR1 MDHEN, CDR2 SYDVKM. The CDR3 region is CASSLGGGSREKLFF. The CDR3 DNA reads TGTGCCAGCAGTTTAGGGGGCGGCAGCAGGGAAAAACTGTTTTTT.

The chain has TRBV2 and TRBJ2-2; 9 bases fit TRBD1. The CDR3 is made up of 15 amino acids. CDR1 SNHLY and CDR2 FYNNEI come from the germline V gene. With 6 bases clipped from V and 1 base from J, the junction kept 3 bases outside the gene matches. The CDR3 DNA reads TGTGCCAGCAGGCCGGGACAGGGGAACACCGGGGAGCTGTTTTTT. Its translation is CASRPGQGNTGELFF.